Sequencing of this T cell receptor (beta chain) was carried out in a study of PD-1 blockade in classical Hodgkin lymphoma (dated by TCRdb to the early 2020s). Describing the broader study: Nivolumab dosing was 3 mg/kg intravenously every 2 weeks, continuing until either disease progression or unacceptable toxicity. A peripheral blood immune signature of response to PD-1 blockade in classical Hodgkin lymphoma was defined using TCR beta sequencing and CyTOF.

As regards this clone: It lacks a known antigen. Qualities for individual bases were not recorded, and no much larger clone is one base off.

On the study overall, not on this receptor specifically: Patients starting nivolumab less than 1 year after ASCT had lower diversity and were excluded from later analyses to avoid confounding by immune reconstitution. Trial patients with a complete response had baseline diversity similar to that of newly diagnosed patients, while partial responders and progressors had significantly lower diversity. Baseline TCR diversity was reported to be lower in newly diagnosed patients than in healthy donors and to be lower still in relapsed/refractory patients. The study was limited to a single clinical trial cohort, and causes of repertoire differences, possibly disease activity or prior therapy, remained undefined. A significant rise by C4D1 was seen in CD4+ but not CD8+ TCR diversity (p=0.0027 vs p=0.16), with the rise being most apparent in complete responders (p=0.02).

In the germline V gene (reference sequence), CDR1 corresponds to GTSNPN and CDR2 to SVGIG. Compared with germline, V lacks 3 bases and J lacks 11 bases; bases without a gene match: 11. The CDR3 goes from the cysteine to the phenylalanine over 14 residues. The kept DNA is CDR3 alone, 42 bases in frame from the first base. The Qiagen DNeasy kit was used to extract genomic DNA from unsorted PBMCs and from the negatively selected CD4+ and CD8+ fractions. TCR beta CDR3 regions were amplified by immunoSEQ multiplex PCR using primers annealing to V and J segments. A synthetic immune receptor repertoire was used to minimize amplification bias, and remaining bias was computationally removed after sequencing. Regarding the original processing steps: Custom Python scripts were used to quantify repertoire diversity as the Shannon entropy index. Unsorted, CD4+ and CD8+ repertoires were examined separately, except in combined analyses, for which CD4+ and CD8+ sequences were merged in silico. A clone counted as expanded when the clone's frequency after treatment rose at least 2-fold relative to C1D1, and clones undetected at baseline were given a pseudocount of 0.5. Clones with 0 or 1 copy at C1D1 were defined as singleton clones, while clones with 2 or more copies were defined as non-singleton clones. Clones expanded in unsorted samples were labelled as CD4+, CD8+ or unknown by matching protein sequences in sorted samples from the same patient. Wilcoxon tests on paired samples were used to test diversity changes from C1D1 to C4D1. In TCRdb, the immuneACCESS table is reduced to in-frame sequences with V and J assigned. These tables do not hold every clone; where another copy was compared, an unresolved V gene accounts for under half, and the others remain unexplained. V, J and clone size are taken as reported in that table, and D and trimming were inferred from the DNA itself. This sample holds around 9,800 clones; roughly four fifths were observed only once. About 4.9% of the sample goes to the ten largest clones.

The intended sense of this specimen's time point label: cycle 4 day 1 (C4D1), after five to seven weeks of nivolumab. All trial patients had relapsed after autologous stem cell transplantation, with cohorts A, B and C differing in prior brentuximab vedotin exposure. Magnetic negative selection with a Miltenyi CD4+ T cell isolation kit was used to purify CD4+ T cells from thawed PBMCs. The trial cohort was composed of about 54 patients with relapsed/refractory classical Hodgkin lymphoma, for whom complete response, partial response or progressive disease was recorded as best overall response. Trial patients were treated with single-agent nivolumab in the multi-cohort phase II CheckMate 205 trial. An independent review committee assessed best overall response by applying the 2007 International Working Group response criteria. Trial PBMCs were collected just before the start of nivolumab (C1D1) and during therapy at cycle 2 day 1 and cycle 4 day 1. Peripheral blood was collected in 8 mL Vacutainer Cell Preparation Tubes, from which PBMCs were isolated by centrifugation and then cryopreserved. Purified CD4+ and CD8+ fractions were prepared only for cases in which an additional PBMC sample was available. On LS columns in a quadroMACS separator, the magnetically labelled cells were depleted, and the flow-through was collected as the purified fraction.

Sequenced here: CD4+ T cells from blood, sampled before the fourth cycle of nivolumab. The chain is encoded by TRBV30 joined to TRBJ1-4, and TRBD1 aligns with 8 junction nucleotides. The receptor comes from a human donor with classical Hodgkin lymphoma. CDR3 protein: CAWRTTGVRGKLFF. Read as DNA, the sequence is TGTGCCTGGAGAACGACAGGGGTTCGTGGGAAACTGTTTTTT.